Listed below are T cell receptor beta chains from one sample, sequenced in a study of blood T cell repertoires in COVID-19. The repertoire was sequenced with immunoSEQ multiplex PCR; TCRdb's copy has only in-frame clones and lacks some. The sample records 72,000 or so clones, around 82% being singletons. The sample was peripheral blood. These receptors originate from an elderly man with active COVID-19. CDR3s include the opening cysteine and the closing phenylalanine or tryptophan. The D gene is left open where the match is weak. The size of a clone is reported for some rows only, either as once, few or many, or as a class for expanded clones.

J	size	D	V	CDR3	DNA
TRBJ2-3	-	-	TRBV5-1	CASSVSRETDTQYF	TGCGCCAGCAGCGTTTCCAGGGAAACAGATACGCAGTATTTT
TRBJ1-1	-	-	TRBV7-2	CASSFTTGNTEAFF	TGTGCCAGCAGCTTCACGACAGGGAACACTGAAGCTTTCTTT
TRBJ2-3	few	TRBD2	TRBV18	CASSGTSGSTDTQYF	TGTGCCAGCTCAGGGACTAGCGGGAGCACAGATACGCAGTATTTT
TRBJ1-5	-	-	TRBV7-9	CASSLTGNQPQHF	TGTGCCAGCAGCTTGACAGGCAATCAGCCCCAGCATTTT
TRBJ2-7	-	-	TRBV7-2	CASFGAGSEQYF	TGTGCCAGCTTTGGGGCAGGGTCCGAGCAGTACTTC
TRBJ2-7	-	-	TRBV14	CASSPTWADDEQYF	TGTGCCAGCAGCCCCACCTGGGCAGACGATGAGCAGTACTTC
TRBJ1-6	-	TRBD1	TRBV28	CASGTGTGISPLHF	TGTGCCAGCGGAACCGGGACAGGGATTTCACCCCTCCACTTT
TRBJ2-3	-	-	TRBV18	CASSPGNTDTQYF	TGTGCCAGCTCACCCGGGAATACAGATACGCAGTATTTT
TRBJ2-1	-	TRBD2	TRBV29-1	CSVEDLGGLAGGPSDEQFF	TGCAGCGTTGAAGATCTCGGGGGCTTAGCGGGAGGGCCCTCCGATGAGCAGTTCTTC
TRBJ2-7	once	TRBD2	TRBV5-4	CASSLGGGYEQYF	TGTGCCAGCAGCTTGGGGGGGGGCTACGAGCAGTACTTC
TRBJ2-5	-	-	TRBV7-9	CASSLWVGAQETQYF	TGTGCCAGCAGCTTATGGGTGGGGGCCCAAGAGACCCAGTACTTC
TRBJ1-5	-	-	TRBV7-9	CASSHPPGWSSNQPQHF	TGTGCCAGCAGCCATCCCCCAGGGTGGAGTAGCAATCAGCCCCAGCATTTT
TRBJ1-2	once	-	TRBV7-2	CASNPGYGYTF	TGTGCCAGCAACCCAGGCTATGGCTACACCTTC
TRBJ2-3	once	-	TRBV14	CASSQDPAARDTQYF	TGTGCCAGCAGCCAAGATCCGGCCGCGCGGGATACGCAGTATTTT
TRBJ1-1	once	-	TRBV14	CASSQDARTPTEAFF	TGTGCCAGCAGCCAAGATGCGCGGACTCCCACTGAAGCTTTCTTT
TRBJ2-1	-	TRBD2	TRBV9	CASSVASGGKQFF	TGTGCCAGCAGCGTGGCTAGCGGGGGGAAGCAGTTCTTC
TRBJ2-7	-	-	TRBV5-5	CASMVQQGVSSYEQYF	TGTGCCAGCATGGTACAGCAAGGGGTAAGCTCCTACGAGCAGTACTTC
TRBJ2-5	-	TRBD1	TRBV14	CASSQEGLSDRGGQETQYF	TGTGCCAGCAGCCAAGAGGGGTTGTCGGACAGGGGTGGCCAAGAGACCCAGTACTTC
TRBJ1-5	-	-	TRBV24-1	CATSGEYSNQPQHF	TGTGCCACCAGCGGGGAATATAGCAATCAGCCCCAGCATTTT
TRBJ2-7	-	TRBD1	TRBV28	CASSSPGQGSHEQYF	TGTGCCAGCAGTTCCCCGGGACAGGGGAGCCACGAGCAGTACTTC
TRBJ2-7	few	TRBD2	TRBV28	CASSLVAGERGVGEQYF	TGTGCCAGCAGTTTGGTAGCGGGAGAGAGGGGGGTAGGGGAGCAGTACTTC
TRBJ2-3	-	-	TRBV3-1/TRBV3-2	CASSHARGRSTDTQYF	TGTGCCAGCAGCCACGCCAGAGGGCGTAGCACAGATACGCAGTATTTT